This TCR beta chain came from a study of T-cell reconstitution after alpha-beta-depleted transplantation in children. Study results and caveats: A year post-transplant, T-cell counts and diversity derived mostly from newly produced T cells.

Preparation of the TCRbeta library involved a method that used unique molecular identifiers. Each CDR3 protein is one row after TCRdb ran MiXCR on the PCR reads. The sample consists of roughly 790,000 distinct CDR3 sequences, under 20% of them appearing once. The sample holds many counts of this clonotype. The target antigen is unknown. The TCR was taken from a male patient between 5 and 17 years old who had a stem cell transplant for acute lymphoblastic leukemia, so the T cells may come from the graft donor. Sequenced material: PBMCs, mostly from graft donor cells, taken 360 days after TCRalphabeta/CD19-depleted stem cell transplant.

CDR3 DNA sequence: TGTGCCAGCAGTGCCTACAGGGGAGGGGGTGAAAAACTGTTTTTT. Translating it yields CASSAYRGGGEKLFF. This chain links TRBV28 with TRBJ1-4, with TRBD1 matching 7 bases. Trimming removed 5 bases from V and 7 bases from J; junction bases left unmatched: 10. CDR1 is MDHEN, CDR2 SYDVKM, per germline. The CDR3 runs 15 residues.